These 10 T cell receptor beta chains share one sample of origin, sequenced in a study of beta chain features in type 1 diabetes (dated by TCRdb to between 2018 and 2020). The library was produced with the immunoSEQ multiplex PCR assay. The entire isolated RNA was reverse transcribed using the High Capacity cDNA Reverse Transcription Kit, and thus expressed TCRB transcripts were sequenced. What TCRdb holds here is the immuneACCESS table cut down to in-frame rearrangements. Part of the clones is not present; checked against another copy, under half of the missing clones reflect an unresolved V gene, and the others are unexplained. The sample contains around 310,000 clones, approximately 11% of them found a single time. Of the sample, about 0.014% is held by the ten largest clones. Sequencing was carried out using naive CD4+ T cells from blood. What the cell subset or site label conveys for this sample: true naive CD4+ T cells. These TCRs come from a woman aged 25-40 years in good health.

This rearrangement joins TRBV2 to TRBJ2-7, with no clear D. V was clipped by 7 bases and J by 3 bases, with 10 bases between them. CDR1 is SNHLY and CDR2 is FYNNEI in the germline V gene. This CDR3 contains 12 residues. The CDR3 sequence is CASNLLNYEQYF. DNA for the CDR3: TGTGCCAGCAATCTACTTAACTACGAGCAGTACTTC.

The CDR3 region has the DNA TGCGCCAGCAGTCAGGGGGGACAGGGGACAGGGGCAACTAATGAAAAACTGTTTTTT. Amino acids: CASSQGGQGTGATNEKLFF. The rearrangement links TRBV23-1 to TRBJ1-4; 10 bases match TRBD1. TRBV23-1 falls under the ORF class, with uncertain function. The CDR3 length is 19 residues. The V and J ends lost 3 bases and 0 bases, in that order; junction bases with no gene match: 10.

The genes are TRBV15 and TRBJ2-1, with D tentatively TRBD2 (5 bases). In germline, CDR1 is LNHNV, CDR2 YYDKDF (reference sequence). The CDR3 is 13 residues long. Between the trimmed V and J ends, which lost 1 base and 6 bases, there was a span of 7 bases. This CDR3 reads CATSRGAANEQFF. In DNA, the CDR3 is TGTGCCACCAGCAGAGGAGCGGCCAATGAGCAGTTCTTC.

The chain couples TRBV2 to TRBJ1-5; maybe TRBD1 (6 bases). Trimming left V 6 bases short and J 6 bases short, with 12 bases between. The CDR3 spans 13 residues. CDR1 and CDR2 from the germline V gene are SNHLY and FYNNEI. The DNA for the CDR3 is TGTGCCAGCAGAATACAGGGATCTCAGCCCCAGCATTTT. Protein: CASRIQGSQPQHF.

The chain is built from TRBV7-9 and TRBJ2-3; possible D gene TRBD2, 5 bases. Trimming removed 5 bases from V and 0 bases from J, with 12 bases in between. The CDR3 totals 15 residues. CDR1 is SEHNR, CDR2 FQNEAQ, per germline (reference sequence). CDR3 sequence reads: CASSPRGSSTDTQYF. The CDR3, as DNA: TGTGCCAGCAGCCCCCGCGGGTCTAGCACAGATACGCAGTATTTT. The full variable domain, its missing parts supplied by reference TRBV7-9 and TRBJ2-3, is DTGVSQNPRHKITKRGQNVTFRCDPISEHNRLYWYRQTLGQGPEFLTYFQNEAQLEKSRLLSDRFSAERPKGSFSTLEIQRTEQGDSAMYLCASSPRGSSTDTQYFGPGTRLTVL.

CDR3 in DNA: TGTGCCAGCAGCGTCTCCCAAGAGACCCAGTACTTC. It encodes CASSVSQETQYF. V and J are TRBV6-1 and TRBJ2-5; D not certain. This CDR3 is built from 12 residues. CDR1 is MNHNS and CDR2 is SASEGT in the germline V gene. Trimming removed 6 bases at V and 1 base at J, with 6 bases between.

The chain has TRBV9 and TRBJ2-6; tentative D call: TRBD2 (6 bases). The germline gives CDR1 SGDLS, CDR2 YYNGEE. The V gene lost 4 bases and the J gene lost 2 bases, with 7 bases spanning the gap. There are 14 residues in the CDR3. CDR3 DNA sequence: TGTGCCAGCAGCCGGGGGACTGGGGCCAACGTCCTGACTTTC. It encodes CASSRGTGANVLTF.

In its sample, this clone was seen a few times. V and J are TRBV19 and TRBJ2-1; 13 nucleotides align to TRBD2. Germline-derived CDR1 and CDR2 are LNHDA and SQIVND (reference sequence). The CDR3 is 14 amino acids. V trimming: 10 bases; J trimming: 2 bases; junction bases outside the gene matches: 2. The CDR3 DNA reads TGTGCCACCGGACTAGCGGGAGCCTACAATGAGCAGTTCTTC. The encoded protein is CATGLAGAYNEQFF.

This clone was picked up many times. The genes are TRBV4-3 and TRBJ2-1; possibly TRBD2 for D (6 bases). V shed 0 bases and J shed 3 bases, with 9 bases lying between them. CDR1 and CDR2 (germline): LGHNA, YSLEER. The CDR3 totals 15 residues. In DNA form, the CDR3 reads TGCGCCAGCAGCCAAGATCGGGGGATCTACAATGAGCAGTTCTTC. It encodes CASSQDRGIYNEQFF.

In DNA, the CDR3 is TGTGCCAGCTCACCACCCGAGGGCCTGGGCACCGGGGAGCTGTTTTTT. Protein sequence: CASSPPEGLGTGELFF. The chain couples TRBV18 to TRBJ2-2; D perhaps matches TRBD2 (5 bases). Trimming removed 0 bases from V and 4 bases from J, with 12 bases in between. Germline values: CDR1 KGHSH, CDR2 LQKENI. The CDR3 covers 16 residues.